The 32 T cell receptor beta chains reported below all come from one sample, sequenced in a study of response to subunit inactivated influenza vaccine. Via MiXCR, TCRdb re-called the RT-PCR reads, giving one row per CDR3 protein. The table lists more than 450,000 distinct CDR3 sequences, around 8% of them singletons. The source material was PBMCs from blood, sampled roughly 24 months after vaccination. All receptors come from a man aged 50-75 years who received an inactivated influenza vaccine.

This clonotype showed up just a few times. The chain recombines TRBV4-3 with TRBJ1-2, with TRBD1 identical over 7 bases. This CDR3 has 16 amino acids. Germline V gene data show CDR1 as LGHNA and CDR2 as YSLEER. V trimming: 0 bases; J trimming: 2 bases; junction bases outside the gene matches: 6. The CDR3 DNA is TGCGCCAGCAGCCAAGATCTAGGGGGACAGAACTATGGCTACACCTTC. Protein: CASSQDLGGQNYGYTF.

This clonotype was detected many times. This sequence joins TRBV20-1 and TRBJ2-2, with D perhaps TRBD2 (6 bases). Germline values: CDR1 DFQATT, CDR2 SNEGSKA (reference sequence). Trimming pared 6 bases from V and 5 bases from J, leaving 13 bases between. This CDR3 comprises 13 residues. CDR3 protein: CSASGGNTGELFF. DNA for the CDR3: TGCAGTGCCTCTGGGGGGAATACCGGGGAGCTGTTTTTT.

This clonotype was counted between two and nine times. The chain couples TRBV20-1 to TRBJ1-5; TRBD1 might be the D (5 bases). The germline V and J ends were trimmed by 0 bases and 5 bases, with 17 bases remaining between them. The CDR3 totals 16 residues. The germline CDR1 and CDR2 sequences are DFQATT and SNEGSKA (reference sequence). The CDR3 nucleotides read TGCAGTGCTAGAGATCGCAGGGTAGGCCCATATCAGCCCCAGCATTTT. This gives the protein CSARDRRVGPYQPQHF.

This clonotype occurred a few times. The chain employs TRBV6-1 and TRBJ1-1; D call uncertain. Germline V lookup: CDR1 MNHNS, CDR2 SASEGT. The CDR3 spans 15 residues. V lost 7 bases to trimming and J lost 0 bases, with 15 bases between them. As DNA, the CDR3 is TGTGCCAGCATACCGGCCGCTCGGATGAACACTGAAGCTTTCTTT. Residues: CASIPAARMNTEAFF.

This clonotype was picked up a small number of times. The chain couples TRBV6-1 to TRBJ2-2; D uncertain. V lost 1 base and J lost 4, with 10 bases in between. Germline loops: CDR1 MNHNS, CDR2 SASEGT. The CDR3 is 15 residues long. For the CDR3, the DNA is TGTGCCAGCAGTGAAGTAAGGGTTGGCACCGGGGAGCTGTTTTTT. This sequence encodes CASSEVRVGTGELFF.

On this clonotype: Since a much larger clone is just one base distant, this may be a read error. The J gene is TRBJ1-1, the V gene TRBV12-3 or TRBV12-4; D is uncertain. V lost 5 bases and J lost 2, with 12 bases in between. CDR3 length equals 14 residues. Here the CDR3 DNA reads TGTGCCAGCAGTAACGTCGGGGTTAACACTGAAGCTTTCTTT. It is translated as CASSNVGVNTEAFF.

This clonotype was counted ten times or more. V gene TRBV11-2 combines with J gene TRBJ1-1; D ambiguous. Trimming cost V 4 bases and J 5 bases, with 20 bases left between them. CDR3 size: 16 residues. CDR1 and CDR2 (germline): SGHAT, FQNNGV. CDR3 amino acids: CASSSQPAGWGTEAFF. CDR3 nucleotides: TGTGCCAGCAGCTCTCAACCCGCGGGGTGGGGAACTGAAGCTTTCTTT.

This clonotype was seen only a few times. The rearrangement links TRBV7-2 to TRBJ1-1; TRBD1 matches 9 bases. Germline CDR1 SGHTA, CDR2 FQGNSA. V lost 5 bases and J lost 5; bases outside the gene matches: 6. CDR3 length: 14 amino acids. The CDR3 nucleotides are TGTGCCAGCAGCATACGACAGGGGGGAACTGAAGCTTTCTTT. Amino acids: CASSIRQGGTEAFF.

This clonotype showed up many times. This chain links TRBV12-3 or TRBV12-4 with TRBJ1-2; a weak D match, TRBD1 (5 bases). V was shortened by 2 bases and J by 3 bases, with 13 bases between the two germline ends. This CDR3 has 15 residues. The CDR3 DNA follows: TGTGCCAGCAGTTTATACCCAGGGAGGGACTATGGCTACACCTTC. It translates to CASSLYPGRDYGYTF.

This clonotype occurred many times. V usage is TRBV5-1 and J usage is TRBJ2-5; D perhaps matches TRBD1 (6 bases). V shed 1 base and J shed 3 bases, with 7 bases lying between them. The CDR3 runs to 13 residues. The germline gives CDR1 SGHRS, CDR2 YFSETQ. The CDR3: CASSLTGKETQYF. CDR3 sequence (DNA): TGCGCCAGCAGCTTGACAGGGAAAGAGACCCAGTACTTC.

The chain combines TRBV7-2 with TRBJ2-3, with 10 positions matching TRBD1. The trim removed 5 bases at V and 1 base at J, leaving 9 bases unmatched. CDR1 is SGHTA and CDR2 is FQGNSA in the germline V gene. This CDR3 spans 17 amino acids. CDR3 in amino acids: CASSLRTGGYGTDTQYF. CDR3 DNA: TGTGCCAGCAGCCTAAGGACAGGGGGTTATGGCACAGATACGCAGTATTTT.

This clonotype was recorded many times. The chain links TRBV20-1 to TRBJ2-1; TRBD2 might be the D (6 bases). Between the trimmed V and J ends, which lost 3 bases and 3 bases, there was a span of 18 bases. The CDR3 has 16 residues. In germline, CDR1 is DFQATT, CDR2 SNEGSKA (reference sequence). This CDR3 is CSARAIGRFHYNEQFF. The CDR3, as DNA: TGCAGTGCTAGGGCCATAGGGAGGTTCCACTACAATGAGCAGTTCTTC.

This sequence joins TRBV10-3 and TRBJ1-1; TRBD1 agrees at 8 bases. The ends lost 6 bases at V and 1 base at J; junction bases unmatched: 7. Germline V CDR1 and CDR2: ENHRY, SYGVKD. The CDR3 consists of 15 residues. CDR3 in DNA: TGTGCCATCAGGAACCGGGACAGGCAGAACACTGAAGCTTTCTTT. Its translation is CAIRNRDRQNTEAFF.

This clonotype was counted many times. The chain uses TRBV7-8 and TRBJ2-3, with D possibly being TRBD2 (5 bases). Trimming pared 2 bases from V and 2 bases from J, leaving 14 bases between. CDR1 is SGHVS, CDR2 FQNEAQ, per germline. CDR3 size: 16 residues. The DNA for the CDR3 is TGTGCCAGCAGCTTATTACACGGGGTGGTCACAGATACGCAGTATTTT. Residues: CASSLLHGVVTDTQYF.

This clonotype was recorded once. This sequence joins TRBV20-1 and TRBJ2-1; weak D call: TRBD2 (6 bases). Germline CDR1 DFQATT, CDR2 SNEGSKA (reference sequence). V lost 6 bases and J lost 7, with 16 bases in between. The CDR3 totals 13 residues. CDR3 sequence reads: CSAQNGGRNEQFF. CDR3 sequence (DNA): TGCAGTGCCCAGAATGGGGGGAGGAATGAGCAGTTCTTC.

This chain joins TRBV20-1 and TRBJ2-7; no clear D gene. The CDR3 is 12 residues long. V lost 0 bases to trimming and J lost 4 bases, with 7 bases between them. Germline V lookup: CDR1 DFQATT, CDR2 SNEGSKA (reference sequence). For the CDR3, the DNA is TGCAGTGCTAGAGATCTTAAATACGAGCAGTACTTC. The encoded protein is CSARDLKYEQYF.

This clonotype was seen only a few times. The chain is built from TRBV29-1 and TRBJ2-1; D is possibly TRBD2 (6 bases). Germline V gives CDR1 SQVTM, CDR2 ANQGSEA. This CDR3 has 13 amino acids. Deletions cut 8 bases from V and 5 bases from J, with 16 bases between. The CDR3 spells CSLAAGGNNEQFF. In DNA, the CDR3 is TGCAGCCTAGCTGCTGGGGGGAACAATGAGCAGTTCTTC.

V is TRBV19 and J is TRBJ2-3; no definite D call. Germline V gene sequence: CDR1 LNHDA, CDR2 SQIVND (reference sequence). Trimming cost V 7 bases and J 1 base, with 9 bases left between them. The CDR3 has 13 amino acids. The CDR3 loop reads CASNSAGTDTQYF. In nucleotides, the CDR3 is TGTGCCAGTAATTCGGCAGGCACAGATACGCAGTATTTT.

This clonotype was seen many times. V gene TRBV10-3 combines with J gene TRBJ2-7; tentative D call: TRBD1 (5 bases). CDR1 is ENHRY and CDR2 is SYGVKD in the germline V gene. The germline V and J ends were trimmed by 0 bases and 3 bases, with 9 bases remaining between them. The CDR3 loop spans 14 amino acids. The CDR3 coding sequence is TGTGCCATCAGTGAGTCAGGGGAAGGCTACGAGCAGTACTTC. It specifies CAISESGEGYEQYF.

There are a few counts of this clonotype. For the CDR3, the DNA is TGCAGTGCTCTAGCGGGAGGGCCGAGAGATACGCAGTATTTT. Translation gives CSALAGGPRDTQYF. The chain combines TRBV20-1 with TRBJ2-3; 12 bases are a match to TRBD2. The CDR3 has 14 amino acids. The V gene's germline CDR1 is DFQATT and CDR2 SNEGSKA (reference sequence). J gave up 5 bases and V 5 bases, and 5 bases lay outside the gene matches.

This clonotype was seen a few times. The CDR3 coding sequence is TGTGCCATCACAGTAACAAACACCGGGGAGCTGTTTTTT. It encodes CAITVTNTGELFF. V is TRBV10-3 and J is TRBJ2-2; the D is unclear. Per germline, CDR1 ENHRY and CDR2 SYGVKD. The CDR3 spans 13 residues. Trimming stripped 7 bases from V and 2 bases from J, with 8 bases between.

This clonotype was seen many times. The rearrangement links TRBV5-1 to TRBJ2-5; 7 nucleotides line up with TRBD2. The germline gives CDR1 SGHRS, CDR2 YFSETQ. Losses at the gene ends were 0 bases for V and 6 bases for J; bases not matched to a gene: 11. This CDR3 has 16 amino acids. The CDR3 nucleotides read TGCGCCAGCAGCTTGGAAAGGCGGGAGAGAAGAAAGACCCAGTACTTC. Translation gives CASSLERRERRKTQYF. Full variable domain (outside the CDR3, taken from reference TRBV5-1 and TRBJ2-5): KAGVTQTPRYLIKTRGQQVTLSCSPISGHRSVSWYQQTPGQGLQFLFEYFSETQRNKGNFPGRFSGRQFSNSRSEMNVSTLELGDSALYLCASSLERRERRKTQYFGPGTRLLVL.

V is TRBV14 and J is TRBJ1-1; possible D gene TRBD1, 5 bases. Germline CDR1 reads SGHDN; CDR2 reads FVKESK. V was cut by 1 base and J by 6 bases, with 12 bases left in between. The CDR3 loop spans 14 amino acids. For the CDR3, the DNA is TGTGCCAGCAGCCAAGCTCCGGGGGTCCCTGAAGCTTTCTTT. This encodes CASSQAPGVPEAFF.

The genes are TRBV4-3 and TRBJ2-7; tentative D call: TRBD2 (5 bases). CDR3 length: 17 amino acids. Per germline, CDR1 LGHNA and CDR2 YSLEER. V lost 0 bases and J 0 bases, leaving 15 bases between the germline ends. The CDR3 is CASSQEAVSKSSYEQYF. The CDR3 nucleotides read TGCGCCAGCAGCCAAGAAGCGGTCTCGAAGAGCTCCTACGAGCAGTACTTC.

This clonotype was seen at least ten times. The chain carries TRBV5-1 and TRBJ2-1; 9 bases are a match to TRBD2. Germline V gives CDR1 SGHRS, CDR2 YFSETQ. The CDR3 runs 16 residues. Germline trimming cut 0 bases from V and 4 bases from J; bases unmatched to any gene: 5. The DNA of the CDR3 is TGCGCCAGCAGCTTGGATAGCGGGGGCCAGTACAATGAGCAGTTCTTC. Encoded protein: CASSLDSGGQYNEQFF.

The chain employs TRBV3-1 and TRBJ2-7; the D gene could be TRBD1 or TRBD2 (6 bases each). The V and J ends lost 4 bases and 4 bases respectively, with 11 bases between them. The CDR3 is 13 residues long. Germline V gives CDR1 LGHDT, CDR2 YNNKEL (reference sequence). CDR3 DNA: TGTGCCAGCAGCCCGGGGGCTCGTTACGAGCAGTACTTC. This codes for CASSPGARYEQYF.

This clonotype was counted a few times. This sequence joins TRBV18 and TRBJ1-2, with 8 bases aligning to TRBD1. CDR3 length: 14 amino acids. In germline, CDR1 is KGHSH, CDR2 LQKENI. Trimming at V came to 2 bases and at J to 7 bases, leaving 6 bases not matched to a gene. CDR3 sequence reads: CASSPGGQGSGYTF. DNA for the CDR3: TGTGCCAGCTCACCAGGTGGACAGGGATCTGGCTACACCTTC.

This clonotype has a count of ten or more. The rearrangement joins TRBV7-9 to TRBJ2-5; D might be TRBD2 (6 bases). Trimming took 8 bases from V and 0 from J, leaving 19 bases between them. The CDR3 has 16 amino acids. CDR1 SEHNR and CDR2 FQNEAQ come from the germline V gene (reference sequence). This chain's CDR3 is CASPGLSATDQETQYF. DNA for the CDR3: TGTGCCAGCCCCGGACTAAGCGCAACCGACCAAGAGACCCAGTACTTC.

This clonotype occurred many times. The chain couples TRBV7-2 to TRBJ1-5; D unclear. The germline V gene has CDR1 SGHTA and CDR2 FQGNSA. CDR3 size: 14 residues. Trimming removed 0 bases from V and 7 bases from J, with 10 bases in between. The CDR3 is CASSLARVAQPQHF. CDR3 DNA: TGTGCCAGCAGCTTAGCTAGGGTAGCGCAGCCCCAGCATTTT.

This clonotype has only a few counts. The chain recombines TRBV19 with TRBJ2-1, with 12 positions matching TRBD2. Germline CDR1 LNHDA, CDR2 SQIVND (reference sequence). V dropped 0 bases and J dropped 4; count of bases not matched to a gene: 13. This CDR3 is 20 amino acids long. Here the CDR3 DNA reads TGTGCCAGTAGTATAGATCCGTGGACTAGCGGGATCTTTTCTTACAATGAGCAGTTCTTC. This sequence encodes CASSIDPWTSGIFSYNEQFF.

The V call is TRBV28, the J call TRBJ2-2; perhaps TRBD1 as D (5 bases). This CDR3 contains 16 residues. CDR1 is MDHEN and CDR2 is SYDVKM in the germline V gene. V lost 3 bases and J 3 bases, leaving 14 bases between the germline ends. This CDR3 reads CASSFLGRGDTGELFF. The CDR3 DNA reads TGTGCCAGCAGTTTCCTGGGTAGGGGTGACACCGGGGAGCTGTTTTTT.

This clonotype was picked up many times. The chain joins TRBV6-2 or TRBV6-3 to TRBJ1-2; 10 nucleotides line up with TRBD1. Germline trimming cut 2 bases from V and 7 bases from J; bases unmatched to any gene: 1. The CDR3 runs to 13 residues. Germline V gene data show CDR1 as MNHEY and CDR2 as SVGEGT. The CDR3 bases are TGTGCCAGCAGTTACGACAGGGGGCTTGGCTACACCTTC. It yields the protein CASSYDRGLGYTF.